This TCR beta chain was captured in a study of T cells after yellow fever vaccination. In the study overall: Fractions low in cell number were prepared with SMART-Seq v4 Ultra Low Input. Study conclusions and caveats: Any FACS-sorted repertoire could hold abundant clonotypes that contaminate it from the bulk population. The CD4 and CD8 compartments had a small share of their clonotypes in common.

V lost 3 bases and J lost 6; bases outside the gene matches: 3. The CDR3 is 13 residues long. The germline CDR1 and CDR2 sequences are MNHEY and SMNVEV (reference sequence). TCRdb processed the 5' RACE reads anew with MiXCR; each CDR3 protein has one entry. The sample lists tens of thousands of distinct CDR3 sequences; around 7.3% were seen once. On this clonotype itself: Its antigen is currently unknown.

The sample here was CD8+ T cells sorted from PBMCs, taken on the day of the yellow fever booster vaccination. The chain is built from TRBV27 and TRBJ2-7; 9 positions agree with TRBD1. The TCR comes from a man between 25 and 39 years old who received the YFV17D yellow fever vaccine. The CDR3 DNA is TGTGCCAGCAGTTTTGGGACAGGGATCGAGCAGTACTTC. It codes for CASSFGTGIEQYF.